This TCR beta chain is drawn from a study of CD8 T cells in Susac syndrome. General study results and limits: The number of individuals included in the study's TCR sequencing and HLA analysis was acknowledged as relatively small.

The CDR3 has 15 residues. The ends were cut back, 6 bases at V and 4 bases at J, with 16 bases in the middle. In regard to this clonotype: The target antigen is unknown.

Reverse transcription of roughly 0.45 to 1 ug RNA was performed with random hexamers. TCRdb independently ran MiXCR on the immunoSEQ multiplex PCR reads; one entry per CDR3 protein. The sample carries more than 250,000 distinct CDR3 sequences, 90% to 95% recorded once. In blood CD8+ and CD4+ T cells, TCR beta underwent sequencing. The chain has TRBV12-3 or TRBV12-4 and TRBJ2-1, with D unclear. The clonotype comes from a human donor with multiple sclerosis. The sample consisted of CD4+ T cells from PBMCs. The CDR3 nucleotides are TGTGCCAGCAGCCCATTGATTATTGTGTACAATGAGCAGTTCTTC. It yields the protein CASSPLIIVYNEQFF.